This T cell receptor beta chain appears in the sequencing data of a study of Graves' ophthalmopathy and Graves' hyperthyroidism. As the template, RNA transcripts were used to amplify TCR beta CDR3 regions. The first round was an RT-PCR with HTBI primers, and the second round was a multiplex PCR. TCRdb re-analysed the multiplex PCR reads in MiXCR, keeping a single row per CDR3 protein. Of roughly 36,000 distinct CDR3 sequences in the sample, approximately 50% were seen once. Study-level points and caveats: Blood shared most expanded thyroid clonotypes above 0.001 frequency.

If no ophthalmopathy appeared within 18 months of follow-up, hyperthyroidism was termed stable. The CDR3 consists of 15 residues. Germline V lookup: CDR1 MNHEY, CDR2 SMNVEV (reference sequence). V dropped 5 bases and J dropped 4 bases, with 15 bases sitting between them. The sample holds many counts of this clonotype. Its antigen is still unknown. This TCR was sampled from an adult woman with stable Graves' hyperthyroidism. V and J are TRBV27 and TRBJ1-5, with a weak D call TRBD1 (5 bases). The sequenced sample consisted of peripheral blood. CDR3 DNA: TGTGCCAGCAGTCGGGGGACGGGGAGAAATCAGCCCCAGCATTTT. As protein: CASSRGTGRNQPQHF.